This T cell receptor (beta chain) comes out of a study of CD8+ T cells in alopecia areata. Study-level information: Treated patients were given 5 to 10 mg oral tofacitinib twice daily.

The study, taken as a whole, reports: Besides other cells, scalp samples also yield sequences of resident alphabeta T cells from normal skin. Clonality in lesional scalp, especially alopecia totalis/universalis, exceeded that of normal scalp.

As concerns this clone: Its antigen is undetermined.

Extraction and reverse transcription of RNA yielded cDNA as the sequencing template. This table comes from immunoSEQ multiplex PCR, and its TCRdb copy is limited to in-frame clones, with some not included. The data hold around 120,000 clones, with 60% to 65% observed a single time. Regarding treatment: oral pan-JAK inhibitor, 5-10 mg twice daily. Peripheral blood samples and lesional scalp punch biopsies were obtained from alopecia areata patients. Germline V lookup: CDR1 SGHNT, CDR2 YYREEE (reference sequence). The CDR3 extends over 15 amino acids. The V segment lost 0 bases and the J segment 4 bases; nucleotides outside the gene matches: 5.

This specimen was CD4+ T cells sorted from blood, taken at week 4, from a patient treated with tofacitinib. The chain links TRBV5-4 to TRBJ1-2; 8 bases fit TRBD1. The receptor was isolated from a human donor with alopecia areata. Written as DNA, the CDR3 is TGTGCCAGCAGCTTGGGCGGGACAGGCCTCTATGGCTACACCTTC. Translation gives CASSLGGTGLYGYTF. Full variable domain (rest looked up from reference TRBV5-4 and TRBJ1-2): ETGVTQSPTHLIKTRGQQVTLRCSSQSGHNTVSWYQQALGQGPQFIFQYYREEENGRGNFPPRFSGLQFPNYSSELNVNALELDDSALYLCASSLGGTGLYGYTFGSGTRLTVV.